These 10 T cell receptor beta chains originate from one sample sequenced in a study of blood T cell repertoires in COVID-19. Clones were read by immunoSEQ multiplex PCR, and TCRdb kept only the in-frame ones, dropping some. The repertoire has 300,000 to 350,000 clones, 88% of them found once; the top ten carry approximately 1.6%. The sequencing sample was made of peripheral blood. Receptors originate from a woman in her 30s with COVID-19, enrolled during active disease.

Concerning this clone: Distinct nucleotide sequences in the sample also encode this CDR3. V usage is TRBV18 and J usage is TRBJ1-1; D may be TRBD1 (6 bases). The CDR3 is 13 amino acids. Trimming took off 2 bases at V and 3 bases at J, with 7 bases between the two ends. Germline CDR1 and CDR2: KGHSH and LQKENI. The CDR3 DNA reads as TGTGCCAGCTCACCAGACAGGTACACTGAAGCTTTCTTT. Residues: CASSPDRYTEAFF.

A word on this clone: Other DNA sequences within the sample encode an identical CDR3. V usage is TRBV5-1 and J usage is TRBJ1-1; TRBD1 is a possible D gene (6 bases). V lost 4 bases and J lost 2, with 12 bases in between. The CDR3 is 14 residues long. Per germline, CDR1 SGHRS and CDR2 YFSETQ. The chain's CDR3 is CASSPGHLNTEAFF. Here the CDR3 DNA reads TGCGCCAGCAGCCCGGGACACCTCAACACTGAAGCTTTCTTT.

The chain couples TRBV5-6 to TRBJ1-4; TRBD1 aligns across 8 bases. Germline loops: CDR1 SGHDT, CDR2 YYEEEE. V shed 3 bases and J 7 bases; nucleotides not matched to a gene: 8. The CDR3 loop spans 15 amino acids. CDR3 nucleotides: TGTGCCAGCAGCTACCCTACAGGGGGGATTGAAAAACTGTTTTTT. This codes for CASSYPTGGIEKLFF.

This clone was seen only a few times. The chain is built from TRBV2 and TRBJ1-1; D is unresolved. Germline V CDR1 and CDR2: SNHLY, FYNNEI. Trimming shortened V by 7 bases and J by 3 bases, and 12 bases separated the two germline ends. This CDR3 contains 13 residues. In DNA, the CDR3 is TGTGCCAGCAATCGAGGATTTGACACTGAAGCTTTCTTT. It codes for CASNRGFDTEAFF.

The chain carries TRBV2 and TRBJ2-5; D perhaps matches TRBD1 (5 bases). The germline CDR1 and CDR2 sequences are SNHLY and FYNNEI. The V end was cut by 4 bases, the J end by 6 bases, with 21 bases between. This CDR3 is 16 amino acids long. CDR3 amino acids: CASSGVWGLQGKTQYF. CDR3 bases: TGTGCCAGCAGTGGGGTTTGGGGCCTCCAAGGAAAGACCCAGTACTTC.

CDR3 residues: CASTTGYSPLHF. CDR3 DNA sequence: TGTGCCAGTACGACAGGGTATTCACCCCTCCACTTT. This chain uses TRBV6-5 with TRBJ1-6; 7 positions agree with TRBD1. The CDR3 covers 12 residues. CDR1 and CDR2 from the germline V gene are MNHEY and SVGAGI. V dropped 9 bases and J dropped 8; count of bases not matched to a gene: 4.

The chain links TRBV19 to TRBJ1-2; D is uncertain. The CDR3 spans 13 residues. The germline gives CDR1 LNHDA, CDR2 SQIVND (reference sequence). Trimming removed 6 bases at V and 2 bases at J, with 10 bases between. The CDR3 is CASSRTENYGYTF. The CDR3 DNA is TGTGCCAGTAGCCGCACAGAAAACTATGGCTACACCTTC.

V gene TRBV6-5 combines with J gene TRBJ1-1; possibly TRBD1 for D (5 bases). The CDR3 runs 12 residues. V gave up 6 bases and J gave up 6 bases, with 11 bases separating them. Germline V gene lookup returns CDR1 MNHEY and CDR2 SVGAGI. In DNA, the CDR3 is TGTGCCAGCAGGTGGGGGGATCCTGAAGCTTTCTTT. Its translation: CASRWGDPEAFF.

This chain links TRBV30 with TRBJ1-6, with D perhaps TRBD1 (6 bases). V lost 3 bases and J lost 4, with 7 bases in between. The length of the CDR3 is 13 residues. Germline lookup yields CDR1 GTSNPN and CDR2 SVGIG (reference sequence). The CDR3 sequence is CAWSGQYNSPLHF. CDR3 nucleotides: TGTGCCTGGAGCGGACAGTATAATTCACCCCTCCACTTT.

V usage is TRBV6-6 and J usage is TRBJ1-2, with D hard to call. The CDR3 runs to 11 residues. The ends were cut back, 4 bases at V and 3 bases at J, with 3 bases in the middle. The germline CDR1 and CDR2 sequences are MNHNY and SVGAGI (reference sequence). The CDR3 here is CASSSDYGYTF. CDR3 sequence (DNA): TGTGCCAGCAGTTCAGACTATGGCTACACCTTC.